This T cell receptor (beta chain) was identified in a study of T cell responses to AZD1222 COVID-19 vaccine. Study findings and constraints: Donors were largely white British and mainly female; clonal diversity was possibly underestimated. CD4 TCRs covered the whole spike, strongest at regions 160-218 and 743-854. Per reports, nearly half of all spike-specific TCRs target regions that are unmutated in variants.

The table came from immunoSEQ multiplex PCR; TCRdb's copy has only in-frame clones and leaves some out. The data show tens of thousands of clones, around nine tenths seen once. As regards this clone: Its target is not known.

The CDR3 is made up of 15 amino acids. V shed 1 base, J shed 7 bases, and the junction held 3 bases outside the gene matches. Per the germline V gene, CDR1 is SNHLY and CDR2 is FYNNEI. J is TRBJ1-6 and V is TRBV2, with 8 bases that match TRBD1. The TCR comes from an adult in good health. Here the sequenced sample was peripheral blood, taken on day 0 of AZD1222 vaccination. CDR3 nucleotide sequence: TGTGCCAGCAGTGAAGGGACAGGGAGAAATTCACCCCTCCACTTT. This gives the protein CASSEGTGRNSPLHF.